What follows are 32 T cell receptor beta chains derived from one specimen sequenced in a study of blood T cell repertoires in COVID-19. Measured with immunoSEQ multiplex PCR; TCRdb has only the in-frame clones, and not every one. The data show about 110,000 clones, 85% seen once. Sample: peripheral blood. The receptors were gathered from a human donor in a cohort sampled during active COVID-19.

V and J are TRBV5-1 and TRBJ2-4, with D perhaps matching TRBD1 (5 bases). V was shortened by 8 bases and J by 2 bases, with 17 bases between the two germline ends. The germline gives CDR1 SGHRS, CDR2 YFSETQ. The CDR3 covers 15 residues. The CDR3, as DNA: TGCGCCAGTACTCAGGACAATTCCCCCAAAAACATTCAGTACTTC. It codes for CASTQDNSPKNIQYF.

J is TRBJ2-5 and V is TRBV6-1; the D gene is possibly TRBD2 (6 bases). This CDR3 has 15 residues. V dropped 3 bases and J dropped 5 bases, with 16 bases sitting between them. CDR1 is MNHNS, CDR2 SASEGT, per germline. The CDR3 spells CASSEGGVVGETQYF. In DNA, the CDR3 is TGTGCCAGCAGTGAGGGGGGAGTGGTAGGGGAGACCCAGTACTTC.

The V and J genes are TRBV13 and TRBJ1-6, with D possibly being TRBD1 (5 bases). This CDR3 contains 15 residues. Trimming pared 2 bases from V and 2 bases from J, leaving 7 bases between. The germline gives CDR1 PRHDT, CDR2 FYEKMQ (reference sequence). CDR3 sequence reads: CASSLRQPYNSPLHF. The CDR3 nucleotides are TGTGCCAGCAGCTTACGACAGCCCTATAATTCACCCCTCCACTTT.

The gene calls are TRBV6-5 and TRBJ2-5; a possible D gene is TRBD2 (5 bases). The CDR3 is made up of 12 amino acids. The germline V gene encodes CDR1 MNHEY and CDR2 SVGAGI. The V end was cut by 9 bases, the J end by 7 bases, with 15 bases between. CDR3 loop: CASSTPAGTQYF. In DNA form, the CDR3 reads TGTGCCAGTTCAACGCCCGCGGGGACCCAGTACTTC.

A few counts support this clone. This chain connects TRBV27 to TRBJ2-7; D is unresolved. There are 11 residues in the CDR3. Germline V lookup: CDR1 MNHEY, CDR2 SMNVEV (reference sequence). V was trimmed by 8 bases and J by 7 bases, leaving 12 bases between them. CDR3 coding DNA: TGTGCCAGCGGCCGATTAATAGAGCAGTACTTC. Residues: CASGRLIEQYF.

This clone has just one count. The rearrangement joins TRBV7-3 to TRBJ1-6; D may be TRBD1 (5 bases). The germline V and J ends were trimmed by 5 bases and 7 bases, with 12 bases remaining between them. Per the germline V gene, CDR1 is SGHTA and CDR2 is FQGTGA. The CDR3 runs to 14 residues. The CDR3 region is CASSRGVGNSPLHF. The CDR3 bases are TGTGCCAGCAGCCGGGGGGTAGGGAATTCACCCCTCCACTTT.

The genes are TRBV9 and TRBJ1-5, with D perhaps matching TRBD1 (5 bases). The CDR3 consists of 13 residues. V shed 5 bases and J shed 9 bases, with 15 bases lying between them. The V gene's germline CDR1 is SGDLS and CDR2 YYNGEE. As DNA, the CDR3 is TGTGCCAGCAGTGAGGGGCCGGGAGGGCCCCAGCATTTT. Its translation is CASSEGPGGPQHF.

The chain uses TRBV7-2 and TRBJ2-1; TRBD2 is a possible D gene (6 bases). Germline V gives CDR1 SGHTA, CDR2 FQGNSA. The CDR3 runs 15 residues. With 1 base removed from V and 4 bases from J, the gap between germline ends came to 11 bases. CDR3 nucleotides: TGTGCCAGCAGCTTAGTTGGGGGGACTTACAATGAGCAGTTCTTC. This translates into CASSLVGGTYNEQFF.

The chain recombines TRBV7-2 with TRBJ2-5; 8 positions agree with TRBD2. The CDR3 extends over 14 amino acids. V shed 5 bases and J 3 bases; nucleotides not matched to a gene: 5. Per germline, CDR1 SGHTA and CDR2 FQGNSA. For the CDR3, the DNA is TGTGCCAGCAGCCGGGGGGGGCCTGAAGAGACCCAGTACTTC. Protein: CASSRGGPEETQYF.

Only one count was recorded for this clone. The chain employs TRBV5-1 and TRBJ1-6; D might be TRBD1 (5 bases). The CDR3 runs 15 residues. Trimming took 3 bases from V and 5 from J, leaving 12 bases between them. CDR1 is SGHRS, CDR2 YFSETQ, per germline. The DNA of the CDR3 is TGCGCCAGCAGCTACGCGACAGATCATAATTCACCCCTCCACTTT. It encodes CASSYATDHNSPLHF.

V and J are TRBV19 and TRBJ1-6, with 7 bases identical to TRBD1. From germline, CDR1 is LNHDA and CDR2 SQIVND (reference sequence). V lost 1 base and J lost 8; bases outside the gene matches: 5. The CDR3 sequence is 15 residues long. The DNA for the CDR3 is TGTGCCAGTAGTATAGCCGGGACAGTGGATTCACCCCTCCACTTT. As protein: CASSIAGTVDSPLHF.

The CDR3 sequence: CASRLTGPEAFF. The CDR3 region has the DNA TGTGCCAGCAGGCTTACAGGGCCTGAAGCTTTCTTT. This chain joins TRBV2 and TRBJ1-1; maybe TRBD1 (6 bases). The V end lost 6 bases, the J end lost 6 bases, and 11 bases lay between the germline ends. The germline gives CDR1 SNHLY, CDR2 FYNNEI. This CDR3 has 12 residues. The full variable domain, rest sourced from reference TRBV2 and TRBJ1-1, is EPEVTQTPSHQVTQMGQEVILRCVPISNHLYFYWYRQILGQKVEFLVSFYNNEISEKSEIFDDQFSVERPDGSNFTLKIRSTKLEDSAMYFCASRLTGPEAFFGQGTRLTVV.

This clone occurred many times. CDR3 residues: CASSESGLAEITDTQYF. CDR3 coding DNA: TGCGCCAGCAGTGAGTCTGGGCTAGCGGAGATCACAGATACGCAGTATTTT. V usage is TRBV10-1 and J usage is TRBJ2-3; TRBD2 matches 7 bases. This CDR3 contains 17 residues. Germline loops: CDR1 WNHNN, CDR2 SYGVQD (reference sequence). With 0 bases clipped from V and 2 bases from J, the junction kept 8 bases outside the gene matches.

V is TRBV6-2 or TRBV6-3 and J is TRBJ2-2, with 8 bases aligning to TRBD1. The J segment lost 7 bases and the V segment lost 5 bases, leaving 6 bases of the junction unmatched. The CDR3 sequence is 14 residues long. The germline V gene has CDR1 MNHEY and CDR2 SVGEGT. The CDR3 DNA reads TGTGCCAGCAGTACGACAGGGGTTGGCGGGGAGCTGTTTTTT. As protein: CASSTTGVGGELFF.

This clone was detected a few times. The CDR3: CATSTGTGGTGELFF. In DNA form, the CDR3 reads TGTGCCACCAGCACCGGGACAGGGGGTACCGGGGAGCTGTTTTTT. V is TRBV24-1 and J is TRBJ2-2, with 11 bases lining up with TRBD1. Germline lookup yields CDR1 KGHDR and CDR2 SFDVKD. This CDR3 comprises 15 residues. V lost 7 bases and J lost 5; bases outside the gene matches: 5.

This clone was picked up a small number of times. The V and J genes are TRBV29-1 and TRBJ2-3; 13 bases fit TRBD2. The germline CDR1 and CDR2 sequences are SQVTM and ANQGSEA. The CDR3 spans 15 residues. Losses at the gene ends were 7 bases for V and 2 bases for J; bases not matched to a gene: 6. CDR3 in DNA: TGCAGCGCACAGACTAGCGGGGGGCCCACAGATACGCAGTATTTT. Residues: CSAQTSGGPTDTQYF.

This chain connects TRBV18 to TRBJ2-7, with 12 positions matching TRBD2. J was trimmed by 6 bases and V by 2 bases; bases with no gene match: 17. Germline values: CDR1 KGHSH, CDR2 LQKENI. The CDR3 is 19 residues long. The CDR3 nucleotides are TGTGCCAGCTCACCAGGTCCGGGACTAGCGGGCTCACTGGTATCCGAGCAGTACTTC. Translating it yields CASSPGPGLAGSLVSEQYF.

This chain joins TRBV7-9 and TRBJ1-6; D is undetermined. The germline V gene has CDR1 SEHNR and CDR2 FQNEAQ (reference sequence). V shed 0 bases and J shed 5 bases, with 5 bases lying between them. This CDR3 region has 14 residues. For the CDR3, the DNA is TGTGCCAGCAGCTTAGCCCTAGATAATTCACCCCTCCACTTT. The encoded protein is CASSLALDNSPLHF.

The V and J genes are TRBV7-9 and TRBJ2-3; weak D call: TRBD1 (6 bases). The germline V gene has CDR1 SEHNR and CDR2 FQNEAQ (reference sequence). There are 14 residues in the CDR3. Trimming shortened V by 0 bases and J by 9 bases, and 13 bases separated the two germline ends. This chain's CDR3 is CASSLAGAEGTQYF. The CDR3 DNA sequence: TGTGCCAGCAGCTTAGCGGGGGCCGAAGGGACGCAGTATTTT.

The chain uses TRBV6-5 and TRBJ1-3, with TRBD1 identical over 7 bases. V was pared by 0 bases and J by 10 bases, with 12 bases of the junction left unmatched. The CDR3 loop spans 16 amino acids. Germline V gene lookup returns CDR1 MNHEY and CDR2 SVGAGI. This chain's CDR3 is CASSYSRQGGMWTIYF. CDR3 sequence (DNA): TGTGCCAGCAGTTACTCGAGACAGGGTGGTATGTGGACCATATATTTT.

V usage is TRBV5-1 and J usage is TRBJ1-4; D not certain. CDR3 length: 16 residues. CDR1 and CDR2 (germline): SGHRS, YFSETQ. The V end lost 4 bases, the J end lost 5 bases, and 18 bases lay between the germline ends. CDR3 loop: CASSPDFQKLNEKLFF. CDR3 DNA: TGCGCCAGCAGCCCGGACTTCCAAAAATTAAATGAAAAACTGTTTTTT.

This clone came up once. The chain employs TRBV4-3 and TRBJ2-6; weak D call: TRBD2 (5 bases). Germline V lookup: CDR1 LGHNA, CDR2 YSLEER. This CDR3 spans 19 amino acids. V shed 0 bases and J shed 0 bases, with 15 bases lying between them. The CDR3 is CASSQDFGGVASGANVLTF. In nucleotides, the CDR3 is TGCGCCAGCAGCCAAGATTTTGGAGGAGTTGCCTCTGGGGCCAACGTCCTGACTTTC.

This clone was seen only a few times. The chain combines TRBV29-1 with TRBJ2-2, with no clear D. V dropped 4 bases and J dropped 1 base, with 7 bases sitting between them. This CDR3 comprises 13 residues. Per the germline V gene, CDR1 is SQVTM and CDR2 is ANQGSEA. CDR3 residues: CSVVSGNTGELFF. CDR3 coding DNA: TGCAGCGTTGTTTCGGGGAACACCGGGGAGCTGTTTTTT.

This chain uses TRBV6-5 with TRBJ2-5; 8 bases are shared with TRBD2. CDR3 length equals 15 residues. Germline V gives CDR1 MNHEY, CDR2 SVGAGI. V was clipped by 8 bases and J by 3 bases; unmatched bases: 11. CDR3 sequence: CASGVTAGAEETQYF. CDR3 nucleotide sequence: TGTGCCAGCGGAGTAACAGCGGGAGCCGAAGAGACCCAGTACTTC.

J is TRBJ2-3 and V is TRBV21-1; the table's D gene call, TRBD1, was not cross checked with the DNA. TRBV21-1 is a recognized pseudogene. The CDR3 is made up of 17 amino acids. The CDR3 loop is CASSKEVRDSSVDTQYF. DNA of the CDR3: TGTGCCAGCAGCAAAGAAGTCCGGGACAGTAGTGTTGATACGCAGTATTTT.

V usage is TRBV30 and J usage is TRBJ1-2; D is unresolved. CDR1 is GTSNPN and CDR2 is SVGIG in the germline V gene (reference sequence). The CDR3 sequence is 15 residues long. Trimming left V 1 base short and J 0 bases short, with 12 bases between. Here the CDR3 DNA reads TGTGCCTGGAGTGGGTCAGGCTACCCTAACTATGGCTACACCTTC. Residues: CAWSGSGYPNYGYTF. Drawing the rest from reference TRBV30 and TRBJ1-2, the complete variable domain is SQTIHQWPATLVQPVGSPLSLECTVEGTSNPNLYWYRQAAGRGLQLLFYSVGIGQISSEVPQNLSASRPQDRQFILSSKKLLLSDSGFYLCAWSGSGYPNYGYTFGSGTRLTVV.

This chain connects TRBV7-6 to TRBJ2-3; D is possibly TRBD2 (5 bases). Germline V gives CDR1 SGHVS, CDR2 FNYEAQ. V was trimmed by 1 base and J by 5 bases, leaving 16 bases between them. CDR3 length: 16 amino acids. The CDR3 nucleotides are TGTGCCAGCAGCTTAGAGGAGGATTATACCAGAGATACGCAGTATTTT. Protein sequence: CASSLEEDYTRDTQYF.

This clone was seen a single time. The CDR3 sequence is CASSMAGVGETQYF. Written as DNA, the CDR3 is TGTGCCAGTAGTATGGCAGGGGTCGGGGAGACCCAGTACTTC. The chain recombines TRBV19 with TRBJ2-5; perhaps TRBD1 as D (6 bases). CDR3 length: 14 amino acids. V was clipped by 3 bases and J by 5 bases, with 13 bases between them. Per germline, CDR1 LNHDA and CDR2 SQIVND (reference sequence).

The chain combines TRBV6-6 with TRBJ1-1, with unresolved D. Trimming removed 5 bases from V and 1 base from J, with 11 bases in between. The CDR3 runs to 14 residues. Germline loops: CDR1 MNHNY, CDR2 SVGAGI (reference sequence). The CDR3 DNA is TGTGCCAGCAGTCTTCCCGAGGGGAACACTGAAGCTTTCTTT. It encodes CASSLPEGNTEAFF.

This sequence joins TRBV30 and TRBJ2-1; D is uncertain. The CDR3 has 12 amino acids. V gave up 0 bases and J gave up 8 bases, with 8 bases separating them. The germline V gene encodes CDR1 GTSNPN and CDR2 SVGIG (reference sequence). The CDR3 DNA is TGTGCCTGGAGTGTTTCAAGCTATGAGCAGTTCTTC. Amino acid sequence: CAWSVSSYEQFF.

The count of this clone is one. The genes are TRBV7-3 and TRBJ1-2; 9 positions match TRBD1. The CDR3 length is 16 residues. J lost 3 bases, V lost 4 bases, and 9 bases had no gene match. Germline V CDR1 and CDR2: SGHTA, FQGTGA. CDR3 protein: CASSSKGQGMYYGYTF. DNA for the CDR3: TGTGCCAGCAGCTCGAAGGGACAGGGTATGTACTATGGCTACACCTTC.

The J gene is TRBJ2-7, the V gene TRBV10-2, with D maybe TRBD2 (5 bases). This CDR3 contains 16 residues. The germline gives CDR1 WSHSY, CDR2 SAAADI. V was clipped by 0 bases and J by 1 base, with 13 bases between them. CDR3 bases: TGCGCCAGCAGTGAGTCTTGGCAGAGGACTTCCTACGAGCAGTACTTC. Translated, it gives CASSESWQRTSYEQYF.